Listed below are T cell receptor beta chains from one sample, sequenced in a study of OX40 agonist ivuxolimab in advanced cancers. Sequenced by immunoSEQ multiplex PCR; TCRdb stores in-frame clones only, minus some. The repertoire holds approximately 58,000 clones, with approximately 91% as singletons. The source was CD4+ or CD8+ T cells sorted from blood, collected in a trial of the OX40 agonist ivuxolimab. The receptors come from an adult with an advanced solid tumor such as melanoma, head and neck, liver or kidney cancer. CDR3s include the opening cysteine and the closing phenylalanine or tryptophan. The D gene is left open where the match is weak. Rows give clone size only sometimes, using once, few, many, or a class for an expanded clone.

size: -
V: TRBV19
J: TRBJ1-2
D: TRBD1
DNA: TGTGCCAGTAGTATAAAAGGACAGGGGACCTCCTACACCTTC
CDR3: CASSIKGQGTSYTF

size: -
V: TRBV4-2
J: TRBJ2-5
D: -
DNA: TGTGCCAGCAGCCTCCCGTCACTGAACGGCCAAGAGACCCAGTACTTC
CDR3: CASSLPSLNGQETQYF

size: -
V: TRBV19
J: TRBJ2-6
D: -
DNA: TGTGCCAGTAGTATTCTAAGAATAAGCTCTGGGGCCAACGTCCTGACTTTC
CDR3: CASSILRISSGANVLTF

size: once
V: TRBV7-9
J: TRBJ1-1
D: -
DNA: TGTGCCAGCAGCCTTTTGGGGGGCGGCACTGAAGCTTTCTTT
CDR3: CASSLLGGGTEAFF

size: -
V: TRBV15
J: TRBJ2-3
D: -
DNA: TGTGCCACCAGCAGTGGACTGAGTCGCACAGATACGCAGTATTTT
CDR3: CATSSGLSRTDTQYF

size: -
V: TRBV29-1
J: TRBJ1-2
D: -
DNA: TGCAGCGTTAATGAAAACTATGGCTACACCTTC
CDR3: CSVNENYGYTF

size: -
V: TRBV13
J: TRBJ2-7
D: TRBD2
DNA: TGTGCCAGCAGCCGCCGGCGGGAGGGGTCCTACGAGCAGTACTTC
CDR3: CASSRRREGSYEQYF

size: once
V: TRBV7-3
J: TRBJ1-1
D: -
DNA: TGTGCCAGCAGCTTATACGGGAACACTGAAGCTTTCTTT
CDR3: CASSLYGNTEAFF

size: -
V: TRBV11-1
J: TRBJ2-3
D: -
DNA: TGTGCCAGCAGCCCGGACACCCCAGGTGGGACAGATACGCAGTATTTT
CDR3: CASSPDTPGGTDTQYF

size: -
V: TRBV5-1
J: TRBJ1-3
D: -
DNA: TGCGCCAGCAGCTCGGAGGGGCTGGGGGCTGGAAACACCATATATTTT
CDR3: CASSSEGLGAGNTIYF

size: medium-sized
V: TRBV7-2
J: TRBJ2-7
D: -
DNA: TGTGCCAGCAGCTTAGAGGGATTTTCCTACGAGCAGTACTTC
CDR3: CASSLEGFSYEQYF

size: -
V: TRBV5-8
J: TRBJ2-5
D: TRBD1
DNA: TGTGCCAGCAACGCGCACAGGGGGATCCAAGAGACCCAGTACTTC
CDR3: CASNAHRGIQETQYF

size: -
V: TRBV6-5
J: TRBJ2-7
D: -
DNA: TGTGCCAGCAGTTCCAGTTCGGGCCACTACGAGCAGTACTTC
CDR3: CASSSSSGHYEQYF

size: -
V: TRBV30
J: TRBJ1-4
D: -
DNA: TGTGCCTGGAGCGCACTCCGGACGGGTAATGAAAAACTGTTTTTT
CDR3: CAWSALRTGNEKLFF

size: -
V: TRBV28
J: TRBJ2-7
D: TRBD2
DNA: TGTGCCAGCGGGGGCCCGGCGGGAGGCTCCTACGAGCAGTACTTC
CDR3: CASGGPAGGSYEQYF

size: -
V: TRBV18
J: TRBJ2-2
D: -
DNA: TGTGCCAGCTCACCGACAGTAACCGGGGAGCTGTTTTTT
CDR3: CASSPTVTGELFF

size: -
V: TRBV6-5
J: TRBJ2-5
D: -
DNA: TGTGCCAGCAGTTATTCGGACAGTCAAGAGACCCAGTACTTC
CDR3: CASSYSDSQETQYF

size: few
V: TRBV19
J: TRBJ1-4
D: TRBD1
DNA: TGTGCCAGTAATCCAACCGGGACAGGGGGCGAAAAACTGTTTTTT
CDR3: CASNPTGTGGEKLFF

size: few
V: TRBV16
J: TRBJ1-2
D: TRBD1
DNA: TGTGCCAGCAGCCAATACTCGACAGGGAGTGGTGGCTACACCTTC
CDR3: CASSQYSTGSGGYTF

size: -
V: TRBV5-6
J: TRBJ2-3
D: -
DNA: TGTGCCAGCACCTTACGCGGTACGCAGTATTTT
CDR3: CASTLRGTQYF

size: -
V: TRBV7-2
J: TRBJ2-1
D: -
DNA: TGTGCCAGCAGCTTAACAGCTCGCGGGACCTACAATGAGCAGTTCTTC
CDR3: CASSLTARGTYNEQFF

size: -
V: TRBV30
J: TRBJ1-5
D: -
DNA: TGTGCCTGGAGTGCAAGGGGGTCGCCCCAGCATTTT
CDR3: CAWSARGSPQHF

size: -
V: TRBV5-1
J: TRBJ2-7
D: TRBD1
DNA: TGCGCCAGCAGCGTCCACGGGGATCAATGGGACAGGGGCGTAGACTCCTACGAGCAGTACTTC
CDR3: CASSVHGDQWDRGVDSYEQYF

size: -
V: TRBV5-6
J: TRBJ1-5
D: -
DNA: TGTGCCAGCAGGATTTGGGGGGAACAGCCCCAGCATTTT
CDR3: CASRIWGEQPQHF

size: -
V: TRBV4-1
J: TRBJ1-4
D: -
DNA: TGCGCCAGCCGCCGTGAACATTCGAGGGGGGAAAAACTGTTTTTT
CDR3: CASRREHSRGEKLFF

size: -
V: TRBV5-4
J: TRBJ2-5
D: TRBD2
DNA: TGTGCCAGCAGCTTGGTAGGACTAGAGAAAGAGACCCAGTACTTC
CDR3: CASSLVGLEKETQYF

size: few
V: TRBV7-8
J: TRBJ1-2
D: -
DNA: TGTGCCAGCAGCCCCAGACGGGAACCCTATGGCTACACCTTC
CDR3: CASSPRREPYGYTF

size: -
V: TRBV7-2
J: TRBJ2-5
D: TRBD2
DNA: TGTGCCAGCAGCTTAGCCGGGGGGAGGGAGACCCAGTACTTC
CDR3: CASSLAGGRETQYF

size: -
V: TRBV15
J: TRBJ1-5
D: -
DNA: TGTGCCACCAGCAGAGAGGGTCCGCCCCAGCATTTT
CDR3: CATSREGPPQHF

size: -
V: TRBV28
J: TRBJ2-5
D: -
DNA: TGTGCCAGCGTTGGATTAGCGGTGATGAGGTCCCAGTACTTC
CDR3: CASVGLAVMRSQYF

size: -
V: TRBV5-6
J: TRBJ2-1
D: -
DNA: TGTGCCAGCAGCCACTGGGGGCTTATGGTTTACAATGAGCAGTTCTTC
CDR3: CASSHWGLMVYNEQFF

size: -
V: TRBV5-1
J: TRBJ2-1
D: -
DNA: TGCGCCAGCATGATACAGGGAAACAATGAGCAGTTCTTC
CDR3: CASMIQGNNEQFF

size: few
V: TRBV11-2
J: TRBJ2-7
D: -
DNA: TGTGCCAGCAGCCGGACCGGGACAACCTTTGAGGAGCAGTACTTC
CDR3: CASSRTGTTFEEQYF

size: -
V: TRBV5-6
J: TRBJ1-4
D: TRBD1
DNA: TGTGCCAGCAGCGTCGACAGGGGTGAGGTACATGAAAAACTGTTTTTT
CDR3: CASSVDRGEVHEKLFF

size: -
V: TRBV7-2
J: TRBJ2-2
D: -
DNA: TGTGCCAGCAGCTTAAGGTCTAGTTCAGTGTACACCGGGGAGCTGTTTTTT
CDR3: CASSLRSSSVYTGELFF

size: once
V: TRBV5-8
J: TRBJ1-2
D: TRBD1
DNA: TGTGCCAGCAGCTTAAGACAGGGAATGAACTATGGCTACACCTTC
CDR3: CASSLRQGMNYGYTF

size: -
V: TRBV7-3
J: TRBJ2-7
D: TRBD2
DNA: TGTGCCAGCAGCCCAACTAGCGGGATAGGCGAGCAGTACTTC
CDR3: CASSPTSGIGEQYF

size: -
V: TRBV11-2
J: TRBJ2-1
D: -
DNA: TGTGCCAGCAGCTTGAACAGGGCATACAATGAGCAGTTCTTC
CDR3: CASSLNRAYNEQFF

size: once
V: TRBV30
J: TRBJ1-4
D: -
DNA: TGTGCCTGGAGTGTCAGCGGGGTTGAAAAACTGTTTTTT
CDR3: CAWSVSGVEKLFF

size: -
V: TRBV5-4
J: TRBJ1-2
D: -
DNA: TGTGCCAGCAGTCTCCGGAGTGGAGGCTACACCTTC
CDR3: CASSLRSGGYTF

size: -
V: TRBV4-2
J: TRBJ1-5
D: -
DNA: TGTGCCAGCAGCCAAACCGGGTCGGTTAATCAGCCCCAGCATTTT
CDR3: CASSQTGSVNQPQHF

size: -
V: TRBV15
J: TRBJ2-3
D: TRBD2
DNA: TGTGCCACAGCCGGGACTAGCGGCACAGATACGCAGTATTTT
CDR3: CATAGTSGTDTQYF

size: -
V: TRBV28
J: TRBJ2-1
D: TRBD2
DNA: TGTGCCAGCAGTATCCTGGGACTAGCGGGAACTTACAATGAGCAGTTCTTC
CDR3: CASSILGLAGTYNEQFF

size: -
V: TRBV6-5
J: TRBJ1-3
D: -
DNA: TGTGCCAGCAGTTACCGGGGGGCGACTGGAAACACCATATATTTT
CDR3: CASSYRGATGNTIYF